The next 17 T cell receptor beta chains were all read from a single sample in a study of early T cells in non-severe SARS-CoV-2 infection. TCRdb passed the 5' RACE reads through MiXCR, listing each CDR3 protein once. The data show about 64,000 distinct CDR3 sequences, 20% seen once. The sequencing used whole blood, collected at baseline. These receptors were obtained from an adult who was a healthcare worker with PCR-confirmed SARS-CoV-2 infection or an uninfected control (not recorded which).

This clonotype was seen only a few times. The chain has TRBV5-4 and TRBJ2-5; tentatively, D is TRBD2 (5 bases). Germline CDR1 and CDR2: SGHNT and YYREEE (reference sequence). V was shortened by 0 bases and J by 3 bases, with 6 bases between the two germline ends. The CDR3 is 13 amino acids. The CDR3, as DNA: TGTGCCAGCAGCTTGGAACTAGAAGAGACCCAGTACTTC. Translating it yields CASSLELEETQYF.

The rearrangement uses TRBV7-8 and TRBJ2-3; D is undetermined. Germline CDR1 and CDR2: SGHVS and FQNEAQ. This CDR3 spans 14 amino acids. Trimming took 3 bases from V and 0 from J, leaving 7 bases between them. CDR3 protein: CASSLAASTDTQYF. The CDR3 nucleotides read TGTGCCAGCAGCTTGGCGGCTAGCACAGATACGCAGTATTTT.

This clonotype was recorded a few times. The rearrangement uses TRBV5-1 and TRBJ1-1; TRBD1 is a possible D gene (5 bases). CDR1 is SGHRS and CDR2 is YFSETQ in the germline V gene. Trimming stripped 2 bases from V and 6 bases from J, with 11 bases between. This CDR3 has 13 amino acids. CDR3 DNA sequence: TGCGCCAGCAGCTTACAAGGGGTAGCTGAAGCTTTCTTT. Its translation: CASSLQGVAEAFF.

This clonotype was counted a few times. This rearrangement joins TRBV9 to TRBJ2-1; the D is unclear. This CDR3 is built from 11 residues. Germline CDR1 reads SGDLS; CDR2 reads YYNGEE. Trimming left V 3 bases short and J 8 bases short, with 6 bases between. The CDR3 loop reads CASSAFDEQFF. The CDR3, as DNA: TGTGCCAGCAGCGCTTTCGATGAGCAGTTCTTC.

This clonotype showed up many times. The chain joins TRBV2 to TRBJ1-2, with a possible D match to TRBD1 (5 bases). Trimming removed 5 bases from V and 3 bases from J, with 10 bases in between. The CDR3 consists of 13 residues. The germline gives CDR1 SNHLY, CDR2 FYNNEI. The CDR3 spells CASSRGEDYGYTF. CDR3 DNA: TGTGCCAGCAGTAGAGGGGAAGACTATGGCTACACCTTC.

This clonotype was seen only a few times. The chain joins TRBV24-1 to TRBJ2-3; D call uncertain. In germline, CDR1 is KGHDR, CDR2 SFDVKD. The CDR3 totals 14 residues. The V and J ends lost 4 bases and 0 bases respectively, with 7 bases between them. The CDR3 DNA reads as TGTGCCACCAGTGACTCGATTAGCACAGATACGCAGTATTTT. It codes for CATSDSISTDTQYF.

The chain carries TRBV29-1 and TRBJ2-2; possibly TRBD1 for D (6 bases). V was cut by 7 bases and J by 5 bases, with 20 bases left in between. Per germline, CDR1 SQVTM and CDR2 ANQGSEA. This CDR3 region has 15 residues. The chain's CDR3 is CSAADPQGRTGELFF. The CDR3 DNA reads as TGCAGCGCCGCAGACCCCCAGGGGCGTACCGGGGAGCTGTTTTTT.

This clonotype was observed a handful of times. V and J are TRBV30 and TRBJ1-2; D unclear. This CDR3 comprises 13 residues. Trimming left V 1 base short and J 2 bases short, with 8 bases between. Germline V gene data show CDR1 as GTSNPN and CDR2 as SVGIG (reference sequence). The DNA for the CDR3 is TGTGCCTGGAGTGATCAGGAAAACTATGGCTACACCTTC. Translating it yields CAWSDQENYGYTF. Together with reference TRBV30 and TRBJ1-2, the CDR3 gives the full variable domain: SQTIHQWPATLVQPVGSPLSLECTVEGTSNPNLYWYRQAAGRGLQLLFYSVGIGQISSEVPQNLSASRPQDRQFILSSKKLLLSDSGFYLCAWSDQENYGYTFGSGTRLTVV.

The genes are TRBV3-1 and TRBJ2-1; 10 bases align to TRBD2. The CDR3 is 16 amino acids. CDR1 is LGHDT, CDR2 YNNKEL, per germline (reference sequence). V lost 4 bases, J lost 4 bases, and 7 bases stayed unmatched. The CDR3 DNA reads TGTGCCAGCAGCCGCAACCTAGCGGGGGAATACAATGAGCAGTTCTTC. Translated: CASSRNLAGEYNEQFF.

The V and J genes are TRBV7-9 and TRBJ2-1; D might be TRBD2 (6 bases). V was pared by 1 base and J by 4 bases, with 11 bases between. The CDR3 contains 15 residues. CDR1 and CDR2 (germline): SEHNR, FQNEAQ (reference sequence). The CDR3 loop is CASSLESGEYNEQFF. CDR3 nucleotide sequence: TGTGCCAGCAGCTTAGAGTCGGGGGAGTACAATGAGCAGTTCTTC. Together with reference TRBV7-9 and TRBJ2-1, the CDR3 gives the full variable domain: DTGVSQNPRHKITKRGQNVTFRCDPISEHNRLYWYRQTLGQGPEFLTYFQNEAQLEKSRLLSDRFSAERPKGSFSTLEIQRTEQGDSAMYLCASSLESGEYNEQFFGPGTRLTVL.

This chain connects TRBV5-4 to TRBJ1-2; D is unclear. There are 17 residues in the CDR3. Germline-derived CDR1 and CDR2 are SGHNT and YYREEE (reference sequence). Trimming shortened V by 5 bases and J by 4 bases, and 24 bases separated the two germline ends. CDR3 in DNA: TGTGCCAGCAGTTTCGCTATCACACCCTCACCCTCCTATGGCTACACCTTC. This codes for CASSFAITPSPSYGYTF.

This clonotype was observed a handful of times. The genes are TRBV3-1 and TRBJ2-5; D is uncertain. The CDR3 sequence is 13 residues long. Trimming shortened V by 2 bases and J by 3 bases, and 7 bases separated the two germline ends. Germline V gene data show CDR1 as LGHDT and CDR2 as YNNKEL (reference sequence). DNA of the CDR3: TGTGCCAGCAGCCAATACCAGGAAGAGACCCAGTACTTC. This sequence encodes CASSQYQEETQYF.

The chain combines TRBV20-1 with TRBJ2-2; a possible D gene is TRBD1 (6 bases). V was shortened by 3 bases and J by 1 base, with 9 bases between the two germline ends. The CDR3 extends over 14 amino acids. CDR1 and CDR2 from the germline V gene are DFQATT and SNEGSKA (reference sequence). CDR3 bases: TGCAGTGCTAGTTCGGGACAGAACACCGGGGAGCTGTTTTTT. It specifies CSASSGQNTGELFF.

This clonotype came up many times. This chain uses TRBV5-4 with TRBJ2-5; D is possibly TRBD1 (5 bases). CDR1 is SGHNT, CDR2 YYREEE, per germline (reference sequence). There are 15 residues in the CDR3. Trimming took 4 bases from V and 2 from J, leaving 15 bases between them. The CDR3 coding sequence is TGTGCCAGCAGCACTCAGACAGACAATCAAGAGACCCAGTACTTC. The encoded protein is CASSTQTDNQETQYF.

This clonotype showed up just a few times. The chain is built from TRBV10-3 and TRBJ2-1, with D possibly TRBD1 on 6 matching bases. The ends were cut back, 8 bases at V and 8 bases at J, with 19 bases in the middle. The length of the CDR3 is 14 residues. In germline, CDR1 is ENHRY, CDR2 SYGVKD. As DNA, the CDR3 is TGTGCCATCGGGGATGGACAGACTCCCGATGAGCAGTTCTTC. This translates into CAIGDGQTPDEQFF.

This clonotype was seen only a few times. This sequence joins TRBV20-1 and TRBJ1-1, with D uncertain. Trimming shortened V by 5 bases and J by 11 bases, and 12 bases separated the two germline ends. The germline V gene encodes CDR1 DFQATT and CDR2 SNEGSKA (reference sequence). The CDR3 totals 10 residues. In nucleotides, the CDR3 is TGCAGTGCTTCGGACGGGTGGGCTTTCTTT. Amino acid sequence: CSASDGWAFF.

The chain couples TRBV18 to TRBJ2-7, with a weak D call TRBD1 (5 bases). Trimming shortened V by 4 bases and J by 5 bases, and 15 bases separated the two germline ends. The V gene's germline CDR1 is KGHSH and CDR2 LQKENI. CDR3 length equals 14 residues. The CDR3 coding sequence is TGTGCCAGCTCACTTACAGGCGGCATCGACGAGCAGTACTTC. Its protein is CASSLTGGIDEQYF.